Listed below are T cell receptor beta chains from one sample, sequenced in a study of blood T cell repertoires in COVID-19. Sequencing was performed with immunoSEQ multiplex PCR; in TCRdb, only in-frame clones are kept and a portion is missing. The repertoire holds fewer than 300,000 clones, with around 78% as singletons. The material sequenced was peripheral blood. These receptor sequences come from a woman between 65 and 79 years old with active or convalescent COVID-19. The CDR3 runs from the conserved cysteine through the conserved F or W. D genes are given only for firm matches. The size entry is marked missing in some rows and otherwise reads once, few, many or a size class.

TRBV15	-	-	TRBJ1-5	TGTGCCACCAGCATACGGGGGGGCAATCAGCCCCAGCATTTT	CATSIRGGNQPQHF
TRBV28	few	-	TRBJ2-7	TGTGCCAGCAGTTTAGCAGGGGAAGGCTCCTACGAGCAGTACTTC	CASSLAGEGSYEQYF
TRBV5-4	-	TRBD1	TRBJ1-2	TGTGCCAGCAGCCGTCAGGACAGGGGCTCTCATGGCTACACCTTC	CASSRQDRGSHGYTF
TRBV12-5	-	-	TRBJ2-1	TGTGCTAGTGGTTTGGTACTCGGAGGGGTCGACAATGAGCAGTTCTTC	CASGLVLGGVDNEQFF
TRBV7-6	-	-	TRBJ2-1	TGTGCCAGCAGCTTAGCTAGCGGCCCCTACAATGAGCAGTTCTTC	CASSLASGPYNEQFF
TRBV19	-	-	TRBJ1-1	TGTGCCAGTAGGCCCAGGTATGATAACACTGAAGCTTTCTTT	CASRPRYDNTEAFF
TRBV2	-	TRBD2	TRBJ2-1	TGTGCCAGCAAGCTAGCGGGATCCTACAATGAGCAGTTCTTC	CASKLAGSYNEQFF
TRBV3-1/TRBV3-2	-	-	TRBJ1-6	TGTGCCAGCAGCCCCGATGGGGGCAATTCACCCCTCCACTTT	CASSPDGGNSPLHF
TRBV5-4	few	TRBD1	TRBJ2-7	TGTGCCAGCAGCTCTGGGGTGGCAAGGGGGCGGAACGAGCAGTACTTC	CASSSGVARGRNEQYF
TRBV6-5	-	TRBD2	TRBJ2-7	TGTGCCAGCAGTCGGACTAGCGGAGACGAGCAGTACTTC	CASSRTSGDEQYF
TRBV27	-	TRBD1	TRBJ1-2	TGTGCCAGCAGAGGACAGGGCCCCGCTGGCTACACCTTC	CASRGQGPAGYTF
TRBV3-1/TRBV3-2	once	TRBD2	TRBJ2-5	TGTGCCAGCAGCCAAGGGCCGAGAGGACTAGCAGAAAACAGCCAAGAGACCCAGTACTTC	CASSQGPRGLAENSQETQYF
TRBV18	-	-	TRBJ2-7	TGTGCCAGCTCAGCTTTTGGCAGGGCGGAAGAGCAGTACTTC	CASSAFGRAEEQYF
TRBV10-3	-	TRBD1	TRBJ2-5	TGTGCCATCAGTGGGGGACAGTTACAAGAGACCCAGTACTTC	CAISGGQLQETQYF
TRBV19	-	-	TRBJ2-1	TGTGCCAGTAGTCCGGGACTTCCATACAATGAGCAGTTCTTC	CASSPGLPYNEQFF
TRBV6-5	few	-	TRBJ1-5	TGTGCCAGCAGTTCTTCCGGGTCGGGGAGCAATCAGCCCCAGCATTTT	CASSSSGSGSNQPQHF
TRBV7-9	-	-	TRBJ2-7	TGTGCCAGCAGCCCCTGGACTCCACCCTCCGAGCAGTACTTC	CASSPWTPPSEQYF
TRBV7-9	-	-	TRBJ2-7	TGTGCCAGCAGCTTAGAAACAGGCTCCCAATACTTC	CASSLETGSQYF
TRBV21-1	-	-	TRBJ2-3	TGTGCCAGCAGCAAGGACAACCCCCTCTCAGCCCGTCAAATGAACACAGATACGCAGTATTTT	CASSKDNPLSARQMNTDTQYF
TRBV6-5	-	TRBD1	TRBJ2-7	TGTGCCAGCAGCCAACTTATACAGGGGTACGAGCAGTACTTC	CASSQLIQGYEQYF
TRBV7-8	once	-	TRBJ1-1	TGTGCCAGCAGCTTAGCTACAGGGAGTGGAACTGAAGCTTTCTTT	CASSLATGSGTEAFF
TRBV5-1	-	TRBD2	TRBJ2-1	TGCGCCAGCAGCTTGGTGCTAGCGGGGGACAATGAGCAGTTCTTC	CASSLVLAGDNEQFF
TRBV3-1/TRBV3-2	-	TRBD2	TRBJ2-5	TGTGCCAGCAGCCAAGGCGGGGGGCAAGAGACCCAGTACTTC	CASSQGGGQETQYF
TRBV29-1	once	TRBD2	TRBJ2-1	TGCAGCGTTGACCTTTGGGCTAGCGGGGACAATGAGCAGTTCTTC	CSVDLWASGDNEQFF
TRBV28	few	TRBD1	TRBJ1-2	TGTGCCACCACCGGGACAGCATATGGCTACACCTTC	CATTGTAYGYTF
TRBV6-5	few	TRBD1	TRBJ1-2	TGTGCCAGCAGTTACTCTGTTGAGGGGGCTTGGGGCTACACCTTC	CASSYSVEGAWGYTF
TRBV7-2	few	-	TRBJ1-6	TGTGCCAGCAGCTTAGACCAGGGTTATTCACCCCTCCACTTT	CASSLDQGYSPLHF
TRBV27	-	-	TRBJ1-2	TGTGCCAGCAGTTTATCGGCGAGCGGCTCCTATGGCTACACCTTC	CASSLSASGSYGYTF
TRBV6-5	-	-	TRBJ1-1	TGTGCCAGCAGTTACTCGACAGCAGGGGCCTGGGAAGCTTTCTTT	CASSYSTAGAWEAFF
TRBV7-3	once	-	TRBJ1-2	TGTGCCAGCAGCTTAGGGCACGGGGTACCAGGGGCAAGTAACTATGGCTACACCTTC	CASSLGHGVPGASNYGYTF
TRBV13	-	TRBD1	TRBJ1-2	TGTGCCAGCAGCTCGACGAATATCAGGGGGACAAACTATGGCTACACCTTC	CASSSTNIRGTNYGYTF
TRBV10-3	-	-	TRBJ2-7	TGTGCCATCACGGGGTCTCCATACGAGCAGTACTTC	CAITGSPYEQYF
TRBV6-5	-	-	TRBJ1-1	TGTGCCAGCAGCTCGGGACTAAACACTGAAGCTTTCTTT	CASSSGLNTEAFF
TRBV6-1	-	-	TRBJ1-6	TGTGCCAGCAGTGATAAAGTACCGAGCAGGGCGCCCCTCCACTTT	CASSDKVPSRAPLHF
TRBV6-9	-	TRBD1	TRBJ2-7	TGTGCCAGCAGGCGGAGACAGGGGACGCACCTCCTAAGCTCCTACGAGCAGTACTTC	CASRRRQGTHLLSSYEQYF
TRBV30	-	-	TRBJ2-3	TGTGCCTGGATAAGGACAGCATCCTTCACAGATACGCAGTATTTT	CAWIRTASFTDTQYF
TRBV5-1	-	-	TRBJ2-5	TGCGCCAGCAGCTTGGCGGGGGGCCAGGAGACCCAGTACTTC	CASSLAGGQETQYF
TRBV5-1	-	TRBD2	TRBJ2-1	TGCGCCAGCAGCAGCGGACTAGCGGGAACTCTGCTGGATGAGCAGTTCTTC	CASSSGLAGTLLDEQFF
TRBV29-1	-	TRBD1	TRBJ2-7	TGCAGCGTAAGATGGCAGGGGGCCTACGAGCAGTACTTC	CSVRWQGAYEQYF
TRBV2	-	TRBD1	TRBJ2-3	TGTGCCAGCAGTTGGGACAGGGGTAGCACAGATACGCAGTATTTT	CASSWDRGSTDTQYF
TRBV28	once	TRBD1	TRBJ1-1	TGTGCCAGCAGCCAGGGGGGCCTGAACACTGAAGCTTTCTTT	CASSQGGLNTEAFF
TRBV6-5	-	-	TRBJ1-2	TGTGCCAGCCGTCCGACTGCGAACTATGGCTACACCTTC	CASRPTANYGYTF
TRBV29-1	-	TRBD2	TRBJ2-7	TGCAGCGCCAAATCTAGCGGGAGTTACCGGCAGTACTTC	CSAKSSGSYRQYF
TRBV19	once	TRBD1	TRBJ2-2	TGTGCCAGTAGTAGGGACAGAGAATCAACGAACACCGGGGAGCTGTTTTTT	CASSRDRESTNTGELFF
TRBV6-6	-	TRBD1	TRBJ2-7	TGTGCCAGCAGGAAGGGGACAGGGAGTTCCTACGAGCAGTACTTC	CASRKGTGSSYEQYF